This TCR beta chain was recovered during a study of a mutant IDH1 vaccine in newly diagnosed glioma. Study context: Eight vaccine injections were given to patients in weeks 1, 3, 5, 7, 11, 15, 19 and 23.

This clone was seen only once. Its matching antigen is unknown. Data came from immunoSEQ multiplex PCR; TCRdb stores just in-frame clones and leaves some out. The data hold approximately 30,000 clones, with roughly four fifths observed a single time. Germline V gene data show CDR1 as MNHEY and CDR2 as SVGAGI. The CDR3 loop spans 14 amino acids. V was pared by 0 bases and J by 8 bases, with 13 bases between. Noted time point: week 23, last vaccination. It was 300 ug of mutant IDH1 20-mer peptide that made up each vaccine dose, given with topical imiquimod. The material sequenced was PBMCs, taken from a glioma patient whose treatment included an IDH1 peptide vaccine. The chain carries TRBV6-5 and TRBJ1-2; TRBD1 might be the D (5 bases). This sequence was found in a woman younger than 45 with glioma. CDR3 in DNA: TGTGCCAGCAGTTACTCGGCCAGGGCGGGGGGCTACACCTTC. Its translation: CASSYSARAGGYTF.